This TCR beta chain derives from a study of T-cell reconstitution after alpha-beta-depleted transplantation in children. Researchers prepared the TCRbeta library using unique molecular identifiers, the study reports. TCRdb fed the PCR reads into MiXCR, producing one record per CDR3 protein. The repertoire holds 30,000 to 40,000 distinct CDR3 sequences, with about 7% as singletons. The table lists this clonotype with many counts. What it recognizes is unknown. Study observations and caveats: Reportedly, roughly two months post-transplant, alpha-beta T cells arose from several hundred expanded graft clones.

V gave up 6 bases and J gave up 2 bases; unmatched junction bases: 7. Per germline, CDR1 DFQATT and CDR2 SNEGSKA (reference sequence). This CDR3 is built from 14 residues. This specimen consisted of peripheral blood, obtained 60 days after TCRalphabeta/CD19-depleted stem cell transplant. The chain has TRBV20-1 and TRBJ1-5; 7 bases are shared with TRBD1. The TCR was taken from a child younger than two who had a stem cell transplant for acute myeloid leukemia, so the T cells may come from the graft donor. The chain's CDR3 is CSAGQAGGNQPQHF. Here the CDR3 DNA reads TGCAGTGCCGGACAGGCGGGAGGCAATCAGCCCCAGCATTTT.